The 2 T cell receptor beta chains in this list originate from one sample, sequenced in a study of blood T cell repertoires in COVID-19. Data came from immunoSEQ multiplex PCR; TCRdb stores just in-frame clones and leaves some out. In the table there are approximately 150,000 clones, 90% of which are singletons. Sequenced sample: peripheral blood. All receptors derive from a man between 60 and 75 years old with active or convalescent COVID-19.

This clone has a single count. V and J are TRBV18 and TRBJ2-7; 13 bases are a match to TRBD2. Germline CDR1 is KGHSH and CDR2 is LQKENI. With V trimmed by 3 bases and J by 4 bases, 3 bases remained unmatched. The CDR3 contains 15 residues. CDR3 residues: CASSPTSGRTYEQYF. The CDR3 DNA reads TGTGCCAGCTCACCGACTAGCGGGAGGACGTACGAGCAGTACTTC.

The gene calls are TRBV2 and TRBJ1-6; 7 nucleotides align to TRBD1. J gave up 4 bases and V 6 bases, and 3 bases lay outside the gene matches. This CDR3 region has 14 residues. From germline, CDR1 is SNHLY and CDR2 FYNNEI. CDR3 amino acids: CASSRDSYNSPLHF. The CDR3 DNA reads TGTGCCAGCAGCCGGGACAGTTATAATTCACCCCTCCACTTT.